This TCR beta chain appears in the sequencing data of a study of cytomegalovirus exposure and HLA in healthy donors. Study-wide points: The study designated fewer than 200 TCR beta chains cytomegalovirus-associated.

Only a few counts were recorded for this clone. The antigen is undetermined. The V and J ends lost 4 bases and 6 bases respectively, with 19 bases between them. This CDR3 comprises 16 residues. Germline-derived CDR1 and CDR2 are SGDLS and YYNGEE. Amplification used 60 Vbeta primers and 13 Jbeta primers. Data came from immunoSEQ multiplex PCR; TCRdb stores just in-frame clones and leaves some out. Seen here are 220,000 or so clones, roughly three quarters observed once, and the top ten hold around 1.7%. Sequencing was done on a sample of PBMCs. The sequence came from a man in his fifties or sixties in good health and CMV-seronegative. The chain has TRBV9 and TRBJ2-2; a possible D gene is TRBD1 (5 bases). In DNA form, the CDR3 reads TGTGCCAGCAGCCCCCATATAGGGGCGATGGCCGGGGAGCTGTTTTTT. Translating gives CASSPHIGAMAGELFF.